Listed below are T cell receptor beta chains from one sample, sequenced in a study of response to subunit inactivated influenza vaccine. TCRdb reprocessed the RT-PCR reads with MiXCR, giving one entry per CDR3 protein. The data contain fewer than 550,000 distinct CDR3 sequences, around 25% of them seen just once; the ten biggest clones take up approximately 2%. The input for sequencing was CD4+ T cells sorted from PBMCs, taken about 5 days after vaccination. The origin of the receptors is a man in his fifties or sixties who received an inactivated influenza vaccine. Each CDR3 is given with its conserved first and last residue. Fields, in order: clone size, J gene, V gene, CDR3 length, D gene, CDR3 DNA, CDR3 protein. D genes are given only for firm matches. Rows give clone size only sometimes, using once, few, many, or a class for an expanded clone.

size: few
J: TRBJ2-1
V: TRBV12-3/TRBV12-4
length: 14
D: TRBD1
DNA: TGTGCCAGCAGGGCCGGGACAGGGGGCGATTGGCAGTTCTTC
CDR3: CASRAGTGGDWQFF

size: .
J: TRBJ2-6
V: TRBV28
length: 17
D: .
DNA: TGTGCCAGCAGTTCCGGGGTATTTCCGGCTGAGGCCAACGTCCTGACTTTC
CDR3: CASSSGVFPAEANVLTF

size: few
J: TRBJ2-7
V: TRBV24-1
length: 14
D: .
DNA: TGTGCCACCAGTTCCGCAGAGGACCCCTACGAGCAGTACTTC
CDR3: CATSSAEDPYEQYF

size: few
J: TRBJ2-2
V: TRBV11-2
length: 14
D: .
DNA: TGTGCCAGCAGCCCGGGACAATCAACCGGGGAGCTGTTTTTT
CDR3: CASSPGQSTGELFF

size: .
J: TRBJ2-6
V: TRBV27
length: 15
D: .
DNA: TGTGCCAGCAGCCCTTGGTTAGCTGGGGCCAACGTCCTGACTTTC
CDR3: CASSPWLAGANVLTF

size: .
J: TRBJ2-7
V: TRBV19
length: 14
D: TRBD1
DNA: TGTGCCAGTAGTTCCGGGACAGGGGTGATCGAGCAGTACTTC
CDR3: CASSSGTGVIEQYF

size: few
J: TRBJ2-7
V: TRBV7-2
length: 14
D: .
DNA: TGTGCCAGCAGCTTAGCGTCGGACAACTACGAGCAGTACTTC
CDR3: CASSLASDNYEQYF

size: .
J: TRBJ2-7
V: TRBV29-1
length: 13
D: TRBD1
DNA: TGCAGCGCCGAGCGGGACAGGGGAAGGGAGCAGTACTTC
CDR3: CSAERDRGREQYF

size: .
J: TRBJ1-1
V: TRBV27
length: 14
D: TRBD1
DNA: TGTGCCAGCAGTTACCGAGACAGGGCCACTGAAGCTTTCTTT
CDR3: CASSYRDRATEAFF

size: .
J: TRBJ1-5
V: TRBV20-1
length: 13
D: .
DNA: TGCAGTGCTAGACCAGGGCTTGATCAGCCCCAGCATTTT
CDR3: CSARPGLDQPQHF

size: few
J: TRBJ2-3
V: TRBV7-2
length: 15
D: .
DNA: TGTGCCAGCAGAGAACGAGCGGGTAGCACAGATACGCAGTATTTT
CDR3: CASRERAGSTDTQYF

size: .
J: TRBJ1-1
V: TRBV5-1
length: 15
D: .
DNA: TGCGCCAGCAGCTTGGATGTGGCAGTTAACACTGAAGCTTTCTTT
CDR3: CASSLDVAVNTEAFF

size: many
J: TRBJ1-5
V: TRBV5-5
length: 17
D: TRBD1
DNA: TGTGCCATCAAACCGGGACAGTCCCGTCGAGTCTGTCAGCCCCAGCATTTT
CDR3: CAIKPGQSRRVCQPQHF

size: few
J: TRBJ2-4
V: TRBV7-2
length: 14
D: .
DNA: TGTGCCAGCAGCTTAACGGGGGCCCAAAACATTCAGTACTTC
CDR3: CASSLTGAQNIQYF

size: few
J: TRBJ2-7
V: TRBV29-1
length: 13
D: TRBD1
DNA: TGCAGCGTTGAAGACGACAGGGGGTACGAGCAGTACTTC
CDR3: CSVEDDRGYEQYF

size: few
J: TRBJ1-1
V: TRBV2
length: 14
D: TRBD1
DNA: TGTGCCAGCAGGACAGGGGAAACGGACACTGAAGCTTTCTTT
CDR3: CASRTGETDTEAFF

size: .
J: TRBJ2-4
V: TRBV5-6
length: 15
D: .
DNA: TGTGCCAGCAGCCCGGTAGGGGCTGGGGGAAACATTCAGTACTTC
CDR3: CASSPVGAGGNIQYF

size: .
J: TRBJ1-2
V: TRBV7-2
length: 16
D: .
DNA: TGTGCCAGCAGCTTAGCGACAGGAGTTTCTAACTATGGCTACACCTTC
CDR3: CASSLATGVSNYGYTF

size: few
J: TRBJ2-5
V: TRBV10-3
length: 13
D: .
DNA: TGTGCCATCAGGGAGGGGACGGAGGAGACCCAGTACTTC
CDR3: CAIREGTEETQYF

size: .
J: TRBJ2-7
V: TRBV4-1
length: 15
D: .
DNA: TGCGCCAGCAGCCAAGAGGGCATGGCCCCCCACGAGCAGTACTTC
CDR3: CASSQEGMAPHEQYF

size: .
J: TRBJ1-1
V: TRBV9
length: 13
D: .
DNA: TGTGCCAGCAGCGTGCCGCAGGCCGCGGTAGCTTTCTTT
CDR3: CASSVPQAAVAFF

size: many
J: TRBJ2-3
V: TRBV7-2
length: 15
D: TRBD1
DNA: TGTGCCAGCAGCCCCAACAGGGGCCCCCCAGATACGCAGTATTTT
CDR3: CASSPNRGPPDTQYF

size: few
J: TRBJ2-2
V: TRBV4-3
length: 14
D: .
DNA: TGCGCCAGCAGGCCAATCGACGGCACCGGGGAGCTGTTTTTT
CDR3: CASRPIDGTGELFF

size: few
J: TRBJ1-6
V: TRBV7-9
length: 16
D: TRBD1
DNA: TGTGCCAGCAGCTTAACCGTGGGACAGGGACTCTCACCCCTCCACTTT
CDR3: CASSLTVGQGLSPLHF

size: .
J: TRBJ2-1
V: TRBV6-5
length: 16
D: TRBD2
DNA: TGTGCCAGCAGTTACGTCCTAGCGGGGGGGCAAAATGAGCAGTTCTTC
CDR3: CASSYVLAGGQNEQFF

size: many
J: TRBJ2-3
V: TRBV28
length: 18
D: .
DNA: TGTGCCAGCAGTTTATTGATCCCCGACAGGGAGGGGACAGATACGCAGTATTTT
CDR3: CASSLLIPDREGTDTQYF

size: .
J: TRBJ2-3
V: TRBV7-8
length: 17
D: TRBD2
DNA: TGTGCCAGCAGCTTAAAGACTAGCGGGGGGCGAACAGATACGCAGTATTTT
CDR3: CASSLKTSGGRTDTQYF

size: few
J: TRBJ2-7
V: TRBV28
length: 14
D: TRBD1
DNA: TGTGCCAGCACCAAGGGACAGCCCTCCTACGAGCAGTACTTC
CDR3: CASTKGQPSYEQYF

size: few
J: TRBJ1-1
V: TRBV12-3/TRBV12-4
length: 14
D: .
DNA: TGTGCCAGCAGACGTTCGACAGCCAACACTGAAGCTTTCTTT
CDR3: CASRRSTANTEAFF

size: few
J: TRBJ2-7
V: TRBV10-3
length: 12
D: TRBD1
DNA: TGTGCCATCAGTGAGTCGGAGGGACAGGTGTTCTTC
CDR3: CAISESEGQVFF

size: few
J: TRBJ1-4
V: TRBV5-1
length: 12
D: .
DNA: TGCGCCAGCAGCTTGGATGGTGAAAAACTGTTTTTT
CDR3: CASSLDGEKLFF

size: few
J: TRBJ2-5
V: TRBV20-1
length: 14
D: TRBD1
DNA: TGCAGTGTCTCGACAGGGCGATTTCAAGAGACCCAGTACTTC
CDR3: CSVSTGRFQETQYF

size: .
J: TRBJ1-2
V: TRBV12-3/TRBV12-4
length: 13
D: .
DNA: TGTGCCAGCAGTCGCGGGACACCTGGTGGCTACACCTTC
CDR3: CASSRGTPGGYTF

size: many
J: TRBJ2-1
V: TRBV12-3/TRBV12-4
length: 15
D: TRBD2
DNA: TGTGCCAGCAGTTTGCAACTAGCGGGAAACAATGAGCAGTTCTTC
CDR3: CASSLQLAGNNEQFF

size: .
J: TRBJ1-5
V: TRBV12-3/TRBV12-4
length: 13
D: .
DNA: TGTGCCAGCAGGCTAGGGGGACGGCCGCCCCAGCATTTT
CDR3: CASRLGGRPPQHF

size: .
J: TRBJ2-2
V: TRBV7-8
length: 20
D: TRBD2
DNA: TGTGCCAGCAGCGCCCACCGACAGGGTCGAGCGGGAGGGCCCAGCGGGGAGCTGTTTTTT
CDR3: CASSAHRQGRAGGPSGELFF

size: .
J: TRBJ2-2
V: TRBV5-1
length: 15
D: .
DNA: TGCGCCAGCAGTCGGCAGGACGCGAACACCGGGGAGCTGTTTTTT
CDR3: CASSRQDANTGELFF

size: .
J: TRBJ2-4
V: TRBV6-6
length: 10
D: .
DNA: TGTGCCAGCAGTTACGGCATTCAGTACTTC
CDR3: CASSYGIQYF

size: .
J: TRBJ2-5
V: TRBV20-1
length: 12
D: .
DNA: TGCAGTAGGAGGAGAGGCCAAGAGACCCAGTACTTC
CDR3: CSRRRGQETQYF

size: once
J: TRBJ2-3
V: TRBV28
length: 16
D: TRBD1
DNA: TGTGCCAGCAGTTGGGGGGGACAGGGGAATTTCGATACGCAGTATTTT
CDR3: CASSWGGQGNFDTQYF

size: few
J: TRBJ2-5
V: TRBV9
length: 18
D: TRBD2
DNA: TGTGCCAGCAGCGTGGGACTAGCGGGGGGGGCCCTCGCAGAGACCCAGTACTTC
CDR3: CASSVGLAGGALAETQYF

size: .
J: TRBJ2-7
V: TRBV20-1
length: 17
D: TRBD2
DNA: TGCAGTGCTCAGATGGGACTAGCGGGGGGCCACTCCTACGAGCAGTACTTC
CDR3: CSAQMGLAGGHSYEQYF

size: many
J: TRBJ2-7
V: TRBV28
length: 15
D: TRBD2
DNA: TGTGCCAGCGGACGTAGCGGGAGCGGGTCCTACGAGCAGTACTTC
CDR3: CASGRSGSGSYEQYF

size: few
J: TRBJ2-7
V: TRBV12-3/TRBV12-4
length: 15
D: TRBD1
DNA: TGTGCCAGCAGTCTACCCAGACAGGGAAGGGACGAGCAGTACTTC
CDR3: CASSLPRQGRDEQYF

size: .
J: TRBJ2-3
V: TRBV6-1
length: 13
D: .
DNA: TGTGCCAGCAGGAGGCACGGCACAGATACGCAGTATTTT
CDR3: CASRRHGTDTQYF

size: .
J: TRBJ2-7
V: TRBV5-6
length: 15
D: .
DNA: TGTGCCAGCAGCTTGAGGGGTCTAGCTTTCTACGAGCAGTACTTC
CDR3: CASSLRGLAFYEQYF

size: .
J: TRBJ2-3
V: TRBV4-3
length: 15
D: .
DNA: TGCGCCAGCAGCCATTTCCGGGGGGCCACAGATACGCAGTATTTT
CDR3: CASSHFRGATDTQYF

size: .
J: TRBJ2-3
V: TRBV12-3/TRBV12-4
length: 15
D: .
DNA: TGTGCCAGCAGCCTTGACAATCTTGGGGGAGATACGCAGTATTTT
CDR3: CASSLDNLGGDTQYF